This TCR beta chain was documented in a study of cytomegalovirus exposure and HLA in healthy donors. Study-wide points: Both high specificity and high sensitivity reportedly marked the classifier's diagnosis of cytomegalovirus status. In the 95 to 150 validation repertoires, about 94% of cluster scores exceeded 0, per a later analysis. Associated with cytomegalovirus, according to the listing, were some 150 TCR beta chains. Most TCR sequences showed up rarely, but some public TCRs showed up in many donors.

This clone was counted once. No antigen is known for it. Libraries were prepared by immunoSEQ multiplex PCR; TCRdb keeps only in-frame clonotypes and omits some of them. The sample holds 47,000 or so clones, about 90% seen once. The sequencing input was PBMCs. The receptor's source is a young man in good health and CMV-seronegative.

The CDR3 coding sequence is TGCGCCAGCAGCCGGACAGGGCCCAATGAGCAGTTCTTC. This sequence encodes CASSRTGPNEQFF. The J gene is TRBJ2-1, the V gene TRBV5-1; 8 nucleotides agree with TRBD1. The CDR3 is 13 residues long. CDR1 is SGHRS and CDR2 is YFSETQ in the germline V gene. V dropped 4 bases and J dropped 6; count of bases not matched to a gene: 3.